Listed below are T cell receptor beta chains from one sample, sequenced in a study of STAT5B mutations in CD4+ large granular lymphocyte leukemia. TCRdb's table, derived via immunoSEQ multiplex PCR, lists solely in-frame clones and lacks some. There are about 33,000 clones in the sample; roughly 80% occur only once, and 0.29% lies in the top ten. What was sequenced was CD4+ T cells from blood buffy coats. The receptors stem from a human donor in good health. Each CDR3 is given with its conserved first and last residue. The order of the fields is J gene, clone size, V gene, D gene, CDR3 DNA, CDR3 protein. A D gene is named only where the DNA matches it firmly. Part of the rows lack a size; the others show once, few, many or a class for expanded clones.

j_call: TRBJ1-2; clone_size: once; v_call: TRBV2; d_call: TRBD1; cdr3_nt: TGTGCCAGCCACTCAGGGGGCTATGGCTACACCTTC; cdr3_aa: CASHSGGYGYTF
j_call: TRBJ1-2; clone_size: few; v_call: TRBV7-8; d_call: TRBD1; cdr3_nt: TGTGCCAGCAGCGCGTACGGACAGGGTTTTGGCTACACCTTC; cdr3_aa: CASSAYGQGFGYTF
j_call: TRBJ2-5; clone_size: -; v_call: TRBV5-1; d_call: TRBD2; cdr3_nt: TGCGCCAGCAGCTCCGGGACTAGCGGGAGAGGAGAGACCCAGTACTTC; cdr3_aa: CASSSGTSGRGETQYF
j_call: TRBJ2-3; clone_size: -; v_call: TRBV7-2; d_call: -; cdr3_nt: TGTGCCAGCAGCTTAGAGGCAGCAGATACGCAGTATTTT; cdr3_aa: CASSLEAADTQYF
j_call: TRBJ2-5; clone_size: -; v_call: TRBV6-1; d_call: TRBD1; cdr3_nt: TGTGCCAGCAGTGAAACAGGGGTGTTACAAGAGACCCAGTACTTC; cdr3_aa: CASSETGVLQETQYF
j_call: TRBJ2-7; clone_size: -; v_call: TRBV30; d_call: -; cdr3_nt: TGTGCCTGGAGTGAAGACTTCCGCGGGCAGTACTTC; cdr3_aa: CAWSEDFRGQYF
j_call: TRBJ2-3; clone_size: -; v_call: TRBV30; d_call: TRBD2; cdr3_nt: TGTGCCTGGAGGGTAGCGGGAGTTAGAGATACGCAGTATTTT; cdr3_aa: CAWRVAGVRDTQYF
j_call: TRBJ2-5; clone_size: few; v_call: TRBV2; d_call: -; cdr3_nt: TGTGCCAGCAGTGAGTCTTGGGAGACCCAGTACTTC; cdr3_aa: CASSESWETQYF
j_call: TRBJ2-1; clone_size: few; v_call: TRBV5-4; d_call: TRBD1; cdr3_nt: TGTGCCAGCAGCTTGGTGGGGACAGGGGGTTACAATGAGCAGTTCTTC; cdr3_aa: CASSLVGTGGYNEQFF
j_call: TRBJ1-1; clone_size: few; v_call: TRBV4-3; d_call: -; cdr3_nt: TGCGCCAGCAGCCTTAGTCCCCGGGGGACTGAAGCTTTCTTT; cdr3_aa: CASSLSPRGTEAFF
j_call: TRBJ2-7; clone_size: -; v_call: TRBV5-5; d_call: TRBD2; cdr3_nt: TGTGCCAGCAGCTTGGGACTCCGGACTAGCTACGAGCAGTACTTC; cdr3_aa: CASSLGLRTSYEQYF
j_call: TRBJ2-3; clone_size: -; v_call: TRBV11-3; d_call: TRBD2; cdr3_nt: TGTGCCAGCAGCCCGGGACTAGTGGGGCACAGTCCCCTCACAGATACGCAGTATTTT; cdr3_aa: CASSPGLVGHSPLTDTQYF
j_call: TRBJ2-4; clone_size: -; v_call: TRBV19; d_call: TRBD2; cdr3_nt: TGTGCCAGTAGTAAATCCGGGACTAGCGGGTCCTTAGCCAAAAACATTCAGTACTTC; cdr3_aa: CASSKSGTSGSLAKNIQYF
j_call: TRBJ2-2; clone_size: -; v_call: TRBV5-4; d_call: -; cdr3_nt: TGTGCCAGCAGCTTGGTCGGGAACACCGGGGAGCTGTTTTTT; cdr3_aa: CASSLVGNTGELFF
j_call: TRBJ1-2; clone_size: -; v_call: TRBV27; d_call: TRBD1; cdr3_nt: TGTGCCAGCAGAAAACCGGGACAGGGCAACTATGGCTACACCTTC; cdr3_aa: CASRKPGQGNYGYTF
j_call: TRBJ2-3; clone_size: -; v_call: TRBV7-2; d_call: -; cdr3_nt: TGTGCCAGCAGCACACCACTAGCAAATACGCAGTATTTT; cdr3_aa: CASSTPLANTQYF
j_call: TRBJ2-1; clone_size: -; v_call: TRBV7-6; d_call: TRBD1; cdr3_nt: TGTGCCAGCAGCCCCGTTTTTTACAGGGGGCTGGGCAATGAGCAGTTCTTC; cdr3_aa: CASSPVFYRGLGNEQFF
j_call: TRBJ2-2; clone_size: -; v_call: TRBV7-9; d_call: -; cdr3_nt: TGTGCCAGCAGCTTCTCAATCCCGGGATTAGTAATCGGGGAGCTGTTTTTT; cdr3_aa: CASSFSIPGLVIGELFF
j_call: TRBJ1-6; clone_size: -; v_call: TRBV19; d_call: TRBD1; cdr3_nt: TGTGCCAGCCGACAGGGGGGGAATTCACCCCTCCACTTT; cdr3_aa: CASRQGGNSPLHF
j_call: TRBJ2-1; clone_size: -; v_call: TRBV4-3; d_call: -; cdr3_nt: TGCGCCAGCAGCCAAGATGGAACGGTTACCTACAATGAGCAGTTCTTC; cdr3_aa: CASSQDGTVTYNEQFF
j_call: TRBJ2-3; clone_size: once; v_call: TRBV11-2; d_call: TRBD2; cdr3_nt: TGTGCCAGCAGCTTAGGACTAGCGGTGCACATGGATACGCAGTATTTT; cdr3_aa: CASSLGLAVHMDTQYF
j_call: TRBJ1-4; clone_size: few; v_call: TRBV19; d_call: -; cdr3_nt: TGTGCCAGTAGTACCACGGCCGGGGAGGAAAAACTGTTTTTT; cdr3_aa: CASSTTAGEEKLFF
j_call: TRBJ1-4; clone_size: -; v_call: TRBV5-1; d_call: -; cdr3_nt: TGCGCCAGCAGCTTGGGTACAACTAATGAAAAACTGTTTTTT; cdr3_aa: CASSLGTTNEKLFF
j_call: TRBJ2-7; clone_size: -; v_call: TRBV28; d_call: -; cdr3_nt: TGTGCCAGCAGTTTAGCCCCCGGGCCCTACGAGCAGTACTTC; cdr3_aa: CASSLAPGPYEQYF
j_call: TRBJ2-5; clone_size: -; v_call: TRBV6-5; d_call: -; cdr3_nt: TGTGCCAGCAGTTATCTGGAGACCCAGTACTTC; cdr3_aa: CASSYLETQYF
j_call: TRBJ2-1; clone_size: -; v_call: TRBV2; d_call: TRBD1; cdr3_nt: TGTGCCAGCAGTCTAGGCTACGGACAGGGACAGTTCTTC; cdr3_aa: CASSLGYGQGQFF
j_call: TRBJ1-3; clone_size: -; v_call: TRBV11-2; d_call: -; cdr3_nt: TGTGCCAGCAGCTTAGGCAGGGAGCCAGGAAACACCATATATTTT; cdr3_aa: CASSLGREPGNTIYF
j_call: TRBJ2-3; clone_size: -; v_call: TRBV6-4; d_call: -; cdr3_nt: TGTGCCAGCAGCTCCGGGACTCTCCCCGATACGCAGTATTTT; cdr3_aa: CASSSGTLPDTQYF
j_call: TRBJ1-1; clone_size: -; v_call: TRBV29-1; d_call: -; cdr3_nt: TGCAGCGCGCTCGGACAGAAAGAGACTGAAGCTTTCTTT; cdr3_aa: CSALGQKETEAFF
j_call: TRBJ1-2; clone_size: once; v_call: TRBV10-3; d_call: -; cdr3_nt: TGTGCCATCAGGGGAGTAGGGGCTACTAACTATGGCTACACCTTC; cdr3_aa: CAIRGVGATNYGYTF
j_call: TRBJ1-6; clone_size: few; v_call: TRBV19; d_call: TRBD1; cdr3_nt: TGTGCCAGTAGTATGAGGACAGGGAGTGTGGATAATTCACCCCTCCACTTT; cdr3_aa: CASSMRTGSVDNSPLHF
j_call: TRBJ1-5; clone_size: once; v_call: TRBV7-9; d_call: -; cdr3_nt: TGTGCCAGCAGCTCGGGAGTCAGCAATCAGCCCCAGCATTTT; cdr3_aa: CASSSGVSNQPQHF
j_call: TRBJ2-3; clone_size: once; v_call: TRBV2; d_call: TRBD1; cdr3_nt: TGTGCCAGCGAGAACAGGGGATTCACAGATACGCAGTATTTT; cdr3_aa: CASENRGFTDTQYF
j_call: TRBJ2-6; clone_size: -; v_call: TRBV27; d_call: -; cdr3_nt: TGTGCCACCTCAGGGGTCTCTGGGGCCAACGTCCTGACTTTC; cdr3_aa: CATSGVSGANVLTF
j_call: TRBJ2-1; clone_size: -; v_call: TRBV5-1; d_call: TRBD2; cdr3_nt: TGCGCCAGCAGCTTGGTAGGTGGGGGGGGTAATGAGCAGTTCTTC; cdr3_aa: CASSLVGGGGNEQFF